Listed below are T cell receptor beta chains from one sample, sequenced in a study of blood T cell repertoires in COVID-19. The protocol was immunoSEQ multiplex PCR, while the TCRdb copy is restricted to in-frame clones and leaves out a portion. Among approximately 250,000 clones listed, approximately 85% were seen once. The sample comprised peripheral blood. These receptors were obtained from a woman aged 80 or over with COVID-19, enrolled during active disease. CDR3s include the opening cysteine and the closing phenylalanine or tryptophan. Each record gives: J gene, D gene, clone size, V gene, CDR3 DNA, CDR3 protein. The D gene is left open where the match is weak. Part of the rows lack a size; the others show once, few, many or a class for expanded clones.

TRBJ2-7 NA NA TRBV7-9 TGTGCCAGCAGCTTAGGGACAGCCGCCATCTACGAGCAGTACTTC CASSLGTAAIYEQYF
TRBJ1-4 TRBD1 NA TRBV5-1 TGCGCCAGCAGCTTAAGACAGGGTGGGACTAATGAAAAACTGTTTTTT CASSLRQGGTNEKLFF
TRBJ1-5 TRBD1 few TRBV18 TGTGCCAGCTCACTAAGTGCGGGACAGGTCAATCAGCCCCAGCATTTT CASSLSAGQVNQPQHF
TRBJ1-5 NA NA TRBV12-3/TRBV12-4 TGTGCCAGCAGTAGACAGCGGGATCAGCCCCAGCATTTT CASSRQRDQPQHF
TRBJ1-2 NA few TRBV19 TGTGCCAGTAGTATAGTCAGGGCTAACTATGGCTACACCTTC CASSIVRANYGYTF
TRBJ1-1 NA NA TRBV3-1/TRBV3-2 TGTGCCAGCAGCCAACGTCCAGGGGCGCGGGCGGAAGCTTTCTTT CASSQRPGARAEAFF
TRBJ1-1 NA NA TRBV29-1 TGCAGCGTAAACAGGGAGATGGACACTGAAGCTTTCTTT CSVNREMDTEAFF
TRBJ2-1 NA NA TRBV7-2 TGTGCCAGCAGCTTAGTTCTGTCGTCCGATGAGCAGTTCTTC CASSLVLSSDEQFF
TRBJ1-1 NA NA TRBV6-1 TGTGCCAGCAGTGAAGATTTTTTTCGTAACACTGAAGCTTTCTTT CASSEDFFRNTEAFF
TRBJ2-7 TRBD2 NA TRBV28 TGTGCCAGCACCCCGACTAGCGGGGTTTCAAGCGAGCAGTACTTC CASTPTSGVSSEQYF
TRBJ2-1 TRBD2 NA TRBV6-2/TRBV6-3 TGTGCCAGCAGTTACGGCCAGCGGGGGAACAATGAGCAGTTCTTC CASSYGQRGNNEQFF
TRBJ2-5 NA NA TRBV19 TGTGCCAGTAGTCTCCAATTCCACCAGGAAGAGACCCAGTACTTC CASSLQFHQEETQYF
TRBJ2-5 NA NA TRBV2 TGTGCCAGCAGCTCAATACTAATGGAGACCCAGTACTTC CASSSILMETQYF
TRBJ1-5 NA few TRBV6-1 TGTGCCAGCAGTGAAAGGGACACTTGGGGCAATCAGCCCCAGCATTTT CASSERDTWGNQPQHF
TRBJ1-6 TRBD1 NA TRBV3-1/TRBV3-2 TGTGCCAGCAGCCAATTCGCAGGGGGCAGTTCACCCCTCCACTTT CASSQFAGGSSPLHF
TRBJ1-1 TRBD1 NA TRBV6-5 TGTGCCAGCAGGCCGGGACAGGGGTCTGAAGCTTTCTTT CASRPGQGSEAFF
TRBJ1-1 TRBD1 NA TRBV2 TGTGCCAGCAGTGAATGGGGACAGGGGCGAGCTTTCTTT CASSEWGQGRAFF
TRBJ1-2 NA NA TRBV5-5 TGTGCCAGCAGCTTCACAATGACAGCCTCCTATGGCTACACCTTC CASSFTMTASYGYTF
TRBJ1-2 NA NA TRBV10-3 TGTGCCATCACCTCTCGACAGGTTAACTATGGCTACACCTTC CAITSRQVNYGYTF
TRBJ2-3 NA once TRBV5-6 TGTGCCAGCAGCTCTGCGGGGACCCCCCGCGATACGCAGTATTTT CASSSAGTPRDTQYF
TRBJ1-2 NA NA TRBV7-6 TGTGCCAGCAGCTTAGCGGCCCAAGGGGCTAACTATGGCTACACCTTC CASSLAAQGANYGYTF
TRBJ1-4 TRBD1 NA TRBV28 TGTGCCGGGGGACAGGGAGTAACTAATGAAAAACTGTTTTTT CAGGQGVTNEKLFF
TRBJ1-4 TRBD1 NA TRBV7-2 TGTGCCAGCAGCCCGACAGGGACTAATGAAAAACTGTTTTTT CASSPTGTNEKLFF
TRBJ2-5 TRBD2 NA TRBV3-1/TRBV3-2 TGTGCCAGCAGCCAAGCCCGACTAGCGGGGACCCAGTACTTC CASSQARLAGTQYF
TRBJ2-3 NA NA TRBV20-1 TGCAGTGCTAGTTTTTTGGACAGTGCCACAGATACGCAGTATTTT CSASFLDSATDTQYF
TRBJ2-5 TRBD2 NA TRBV2 TGTGCCAGCAGTTACACTAGCGGGGGGGCTCGGGAGACCCAGTACTTC CASSYTSGGARETQYF
TRBJ2-5 TRBD2 NA TRBV5-1 TGCGCCAGCAGCTTGGACCTACTAGCGGGGGGCGGCCAAGAGACCCAGTACTTC CASSLDLLAGGGQETQYF
TRBJ2-1 TRBD1 NA TRBV19 TGTGCCAGTAGTACCGGGACAGGGGGTAGGAATGAGCAGTTCTTC CASSTGTGGRNEQFF
TRBJ2-7 NA NA TRBV27 TGTGCCAGCAGTCCATCCAAAGCGTACGAGCAGTACTTC CASSPSKAYEQYF
TRBJ1-2 TRBD1 NA TRBV11-2 TGTGCCAGCAGCTTCACAGGGGGCGCGGATGGCTACACCTTC CASSFTGGADGYTF
TRBJ1-2 NA NA TRBV12-3/TRBV12-4 TGTGCCAGCAGTCCGGGGCGGGGGGTCGGCTACACCTTC CASSPGRGVGYTF
TRBJ1-1 NA NA TRBV9 TGTGCCAGCAGCGCGCCGGGACTCGTAAACACTGAAGCTTTCTTT CASSAPGLVNTEAFF
TRBJ2-7 NA once TRBV5-1 TGCGCCAGCAGCTTGTCCGGGGGGCCAGGGGAGCAGTACTTC CASSLSGGPGEQYF
TRBJ1-4 TRBD1 NA TRBV5-1 TGCGCCAGCAGCTCGGACAGGGGGCGAACAACTAATGAAAAACTGTTTTTT CASSSDRGRTTNEKLFF
TRBJ1-5 NA NA TRBV27 TGTGCCAGCAGTTTACCCCGAGGGCCTAGCAATCAGCCCCAGCATTTT CASSLPRGPSNQPQHF
TRBJ1-6 TRBD1 NA TRBV28 TGTGCCAGCAGTCCCACCGGGACAGCCTCTTCCTCCCTCCACTTT CASSPTGTASSSLHF
TRBJ1-4 NA NA TRBV6-6 TGTGCCAGCAGCCCCGCCGGAACAGGTGGAGATGAAAAACTGTTTTTT CASSPAGTGGDEKLFF
TRBJ2-3 NA once TRBV15 TGTGCCACCACCACAGGGCGCACAGATACGCAGTATTTT CATTTGRTDTQYF
TRBJ1-2 NA NA TRBV7-2 TGTGCCAGCACCGGGACTGCTTCGGTAGGCTACACCTTC CASTGTASVGYTF
TRBJ1-1 TRBD1 once TRBV6-5 TGTGCCAGCATATGGGGACAGGGATCCACTGAAGCTTTCTTT CASIWGQGSTEAFF
TRBJ1-4 NA NA TRBV28 TGTGCCAGCAACCGCCCAGGCCAGGGAACTAATGAAAAACTGTTTTTT CASNRPGQGTNEKLFF
TRBJ1-4 TRBD1 NA TRBV25-1 TGTGCCAGCCGGGACAGAACTAATGAAAAACTGTTTTTT CASRDRTNEKLFF
TRBJ1-5 TRBD1 NA TRBV5-1 TGCGCCAGCAGCTTGGGGCAGGGGGCAGGTCAGCCCCAGCATTTT CASSLGQGAGQPQHF
TRBJ2-5 TRBD2 NA TRBV3-1/TRBV3-2 TGTGCCAGCAGCGAAACCGGGACTAGCGGTTCAGAGACCCAGTACTTC CASSETGTSGSETQYF
TRBJ1-3 NA few TRBV18 TGTGCCAGCTCACCGGACATCTCCTCTGGAAACACCATATATTTT CASSPDISSGNTIYF
TRBJ1-2 NA NA TRBV4-3 TGCGCCAGCAGCCAAGATAGTAACAGCCCCTATGGCTACACCTTC CASSQDSNSPYGYTF
TRBJ1-4 TRBD1 NA TRBV5-1 TGCGCCAGCAGCAGGACAGGGACATCTAATGAAAAACTGTTTTTT CASSRTGTSNEKLFF
TRBJ1-6 NA NA TRBV6-1 TGTGCCAGCAGTGAAGGCAGGGACTATAATTCACCCCTCCACTTT CASSEGRDYNSPLHF